Listed below are T cell receptor beta chains from one sample, sequenced in a study of OX40 agonist ivuxolimab in advanced cancers. Assay used: immunoSEQ multiplex PCR; TCRdb lists only in-frame clones, some missing. The sample lists 55,000 to 65,000 clones, approximately 81% occurring once. Specimen: CD4+ or CD8+ T cells sorted from blood, collected in a trial of the OX40 agonist ivuxolimab. These receptors all come from an adult with an advanced solid tumor such as melanoma, head and neck, liver or kidney cancer. The CDR3 runs from the conserved cysteine through the conserved F or W. A D gene is named only where the DNA matches it firmly. Clone size is shown for a subset of rows, as once, few, many or a class of expanded clone.

v_gene	d_gene	j_gene	abundance	len	CDR3aa	CDR3nt
TRBV9	.	TRBJ1-6	.	14	CASSAGRGNSPLHF	TGTGCCAGCAGCGCAGGGAGGGGTAATTCACCCCTCCACTTT
TRBV5-1	TRBD2	TRBJ2-1	once	15	CASSSGLNLANEQFF	TGCGCCAGCAGCTCGGGACTAAATCTAGCTAATGAGCAGTTCTTC
TRBV29-1	.	TRBJ2-5	.	13	CSVDGLIQETQYF	TGCAGCGTTGATGGACTGATCCAAGAGACCCAGTACTTC
TRBV4-1	TRBD1	TRBJ1-1	.	13	CASRRDPGGEAFF	TGCGCCAGCAGGAGGGACCCAGGGGGAGAAGCTTTCTTT
TRBV7-2	TRBD2	TRBJ2-1	.	17	CASSARLAGGYYNEQFF	TGTGCCAGCAGCGCCAGACTAGCGGGAGGATACTACAATGAGCAGTTCTTC
TRBV28	TRBD1	TRBJ1-2	.	15	CASSLSGTVSYGYTF	TGTGCCAGCAGTTTATCCGGGACAGTTTCATATGGCTACACCTTC
TRBV7-9	TRBD2	TRBJ2-3	.	16	CASSPLAGSSTDTQYF	TGTGCCAGCAGCCCCCTAGCGGGTTCTAGCACAGATACGCAGTATTTT
TRBV2	TRBD1	TRBJ1-1	.	14	CASGARGSDTEAFF	TGTGCCAGCGGGGCCAGGGGGAGTGACACTGAAGCTTTCTTT
TRBV7-3	TRBD1	TRBJ2-3	once	15	CASSLTGGDLDTQYF	TGTGCCAGCAGCTTGACAGGGGGCGACTTAGATACGCAGTATTTT
TRBV9	TRBD2	TRBJ2-2	.	16	CASSPVGGGVTGELFF	TGTGCCAGCAGCCCAGTTGGCGGGGGGGTCACCGGGGAGCTGTTTTTT
TRBV6-5	.	TRBJ2-7	.	14	CASSYAGRGYEQYF	TGTGCCAGCAGTTACGCGGGCCGGGGCTACGAGCAGTACTTC
TRBV11-3	.	TRBJ2-7	.	12	CASSLGVGEQYF	TGTGCCAGCAGCTTGGGGGTCGGCGAGCAGTACTTC
TRBV5-4	.	TRBJ2-5	.	14	CASSTRTAGETQYF	TGTGCCAGCAGCACTAGGACGGCTGGAGAGACCCAGTACTTC
TRBV11-2	.	TRBJ1-4	.	16	CASSVEGSATNEKLFF	TGTGCCAGCAGCGTGGAGGGGAGTGCAACTAATGAAAAACTGTTTTTT
TRBV29-1	.	TRBJ2-3	once	15	CSAAFTSGSTDTQYF	TGCAGCGCGGCCTTTACGAGCGGGAGCACAGATACGCAGTATTTT
TRBV19	TRBD1	TRBJ2-5	.	15	CASSTGQGIQETQYF	TGTGCCAGTAGTACCGGACAGGGGATCCAAGAGACCCAGTACTTC
TRBV5-4	TRBD2	TRBJ2-7	.	12	CASSPGGGEQYF	TGTGCCAGCAGCCCGGGGGGGGGCGAGCAGTACTTC
TRBV9	.	TRBJ2-3	.	15	CASSVDSYRGDTQYF	TGTGCCAGCAGCGTAGATTCCTATCGCGGAGATACGCAGTATTTT
TRBV19	.	TRBJ1-5	.	16	CASSITRTGSNQPQHF	TGTGCCAGTAGTATAACCCGGACCGGTAGCAATCAGCCCCAGCATTTT
TRBV29-1	TRBD2	TRBJ2-1	.	14	CSVDPGGGRNEQFF	TGCAGCGTTGATCCTGGGGGGGGAAGGAATGAGCAGTTCTTC
TRBV28	.	TRBJ1-2	.	14	CASSLGGRGLGYTF	TGTGCCAGCAGTTTAGGGGGACGGGGGCTTGGCTACACCTTC
TRBV6-5	TRBD2	TRBJ2-5	.	14	CASSRASGSETQYF	TGTGCCAGCAGCAGGGCTAGCGGGTCAGAGACCCAGTACTTC
TRBV5-6	TRBD1	TRBJ2-1	.	14	CASSPGQYYNEQFF	TGTGCCAGCAGCCCGGGACAGTACTACAATGAGCAGTTCTTC
TRBV2	.	TRBJ2-5	.	14	CASSAPPSVETQYF	TGTGCCAGCAGCGCCCCCCCGAGCGTAGAGACCCAGTACTTC
TRBV9	TRBD2	TRBJ2-2	.	16	CASSVWAGADTGELFF	TGTGCCAGCAGCGTCTGGGCGGGAGCTGACACCGGGGAGCTGTTTTTT
TRBV11-2	TRBD1	TRBJ2-3	.	15	CASSGVDRGLDTQYF	TGTGCCAGCAGCGGGGTGGACAGGGGGCTTGATACGCAGTATTTT
TRBV28	.	TRBJ1-1	.	12	CASSHDSSQAFF	TGTGCCAGCAGCCATGACAGCTCTCAAGCTTTCTTT